Following are 8 T cell receptor beta chains from one sample sequenced in a study of early T cells in non-severe SARS-CoV-2 infection. MiXCR, applied by TCRdb to the 5' RACE reads, yields one record per CDR3 protein. Of more than 35,000 distinct CDR3 sequences in the sample, roughly 6% were seen once. Source material: whole blood. These receptors were obtained from an adult who was a healthcare worker with PCR-confirmed SARS-CoV-2 infection or an uninfected control (not recorded which).

The table lists this clonotype with a few counts. The chain combines TRBV11-2 with TRBJ2-3; 14 nucleotides align to TRBD2. There are 19 residues in the CDR3. J was trimmed by 6 bases and V by 5 bases; bases with no gene match: 16. Germline V gives CDR1 SGHAT, CDR2 FQNNGV. CDR3 protein: CASSAPGLAGAALLDTQYF. Written as DNA, the CDR3 is TGTGCCAGCAGCGCACCGGGACTAGCGGGAGCCGCCCTCTTGGATACGCAGTATTTT.

This clonotype was counted at least ten times. The CDR3 DNA is TGCGCCAGCAGTGTCCGTCGCACAGGGGACGAAGAGACCCAGTACTTC. This gives the protein CASSVRRTGDEETQYF. This chain connects TRBV10-2 to TRBJ2-5, with 7 bases fitting TRBD1. The CDR3 has 16 amino acids. Looked up from germline, CDR1 is WSHSY and CDR2 is SAAADI. V shed 4 bases and J 3 bases; nucleotides not matched to a gene: 11.

This clonotype was counted a few times. The chain is built from TRBV9 and TRBJ2-3, with D maybe TRBD2 (6 bases). Trimming left V 8 bases short and J 0 bases short, with 19 bases between. CDR1 and CDR2 (germline): SGDLS, YYNGEE. This CDR3 is 16 amino acids long. The CDR3 DNA follows: TGTGCCAGTAAACCCTCTGCGAGCGGGAGCACAGATACGCAGTATTTT. This encodes CASKPSASGSTDTQYF.

This clonotype was observed at least ten times. The chain links TRBV7-9 to TRBJ2-2, with 7 nucleotides matching TRBD2. This CDR3 region has 16 residues. V lost 5 bases and J lost 2; bases outside the gene matches: 8. Germline CDR1 reads SEHNR; CDR2 reads FQNEAQ (reference sequence). The CDR3 coding sequence is TGTGCCAGCAGCCCCCGGACGGGACTAAACACCGGGGAGCTGTTTTTT. It is translated as CASSPRTGLNTGELFF.

The sample holds many counts of this clonotype. V and J are TRBV6-2 or TRBV6-3 and TRBJ2-7, with D perhaps given as TRBD1 or TRBD2 (5 bases each). The V and J ends lost 5 bases and 5 bases respectively, with 13 bases between them. This CDR3 has 13 amino acids. Germline V gene data show CDR1 as MNHEY and CDR2 as SVGEGT. CDR3 in DNA: TGTGCCAGCAGTCGGGACCCCGTCCACGAGCAGTACTTC. This translates into CASSRDPVHEQYF.

The chain joins TRBV11-2 to TRBJ1-1; D ambiguous. The CDR3 covers 15 residues. The V end was cut by 1 base, the J end by 0 bases, with 9 bases between. CDR1 and CDR2 (germline): SGHAT, FQNNGV. In DNA form, the CDR3 reads TGTGCCAGCAGCTTAGTCAAGGGTGTGAACACTGAAGCTTTCTTT. This codes for CASSLVKGVNTEAFF. The variable domain in full, with the rest retrieved from reference TRBV11-2 and TRBJ1-1, is EAGVAQSPRYKIIEKRQSVAFWCNPISGHATLYWYQQILGQGPKLLIQFQNNGVVDDSQLPKDRFSAERLKGVDSTLKIQPAKLEDSAVYLCASSLVKGVNTEAFFGQGTRLTVV.

V usage is TRBV7-9 and J usage is TRBJ2-1; maybe TRBD2 (6 bases). Trimming left V 4 bases short and J 0 bases short, with 13 bases between. CDR3 length: 16 residues. The germline gives CDR1 SEHNR, CDR2 FQNEAQ (reference sequence). Here the CDR3 DNA reads TGTGCCAGCAGCTCCCTTAGCGGAAGCTCCTACAATGAGCAGTTCTTC. Protein: CASSSLSGSSYNEQFF. The full variable domain, completed using reference TRBV7-9 and TRBJ2-1, is DTGVSQNPRHKITKRGQNVTFRCDPISEHNRLYWYRQTLGQGPEFLTYFQNEAQLEKSRLLSDRFSAERPKGSFSTLEIQRTEQGDSAMYLCASSSLSGSSYNEQFFGPGTRLTVL.

This clonotype was observed a handful of times. The gene calls are TRBV12-3 or TRBV12-4 and TRBJ2-7; unclear D gene. The V gene lost 6 bases and the J gene lost 2 bases, with 20 bases spanning the gap. CDR3 length: 16 amino acids. In DNA, the CDR3 is TGTGCCAGCAGCTTTGGTCGTAGGAACAGTGCCTACGAGCAGTACTTC. Its protein is CASSFGRRNSAYEQYF.